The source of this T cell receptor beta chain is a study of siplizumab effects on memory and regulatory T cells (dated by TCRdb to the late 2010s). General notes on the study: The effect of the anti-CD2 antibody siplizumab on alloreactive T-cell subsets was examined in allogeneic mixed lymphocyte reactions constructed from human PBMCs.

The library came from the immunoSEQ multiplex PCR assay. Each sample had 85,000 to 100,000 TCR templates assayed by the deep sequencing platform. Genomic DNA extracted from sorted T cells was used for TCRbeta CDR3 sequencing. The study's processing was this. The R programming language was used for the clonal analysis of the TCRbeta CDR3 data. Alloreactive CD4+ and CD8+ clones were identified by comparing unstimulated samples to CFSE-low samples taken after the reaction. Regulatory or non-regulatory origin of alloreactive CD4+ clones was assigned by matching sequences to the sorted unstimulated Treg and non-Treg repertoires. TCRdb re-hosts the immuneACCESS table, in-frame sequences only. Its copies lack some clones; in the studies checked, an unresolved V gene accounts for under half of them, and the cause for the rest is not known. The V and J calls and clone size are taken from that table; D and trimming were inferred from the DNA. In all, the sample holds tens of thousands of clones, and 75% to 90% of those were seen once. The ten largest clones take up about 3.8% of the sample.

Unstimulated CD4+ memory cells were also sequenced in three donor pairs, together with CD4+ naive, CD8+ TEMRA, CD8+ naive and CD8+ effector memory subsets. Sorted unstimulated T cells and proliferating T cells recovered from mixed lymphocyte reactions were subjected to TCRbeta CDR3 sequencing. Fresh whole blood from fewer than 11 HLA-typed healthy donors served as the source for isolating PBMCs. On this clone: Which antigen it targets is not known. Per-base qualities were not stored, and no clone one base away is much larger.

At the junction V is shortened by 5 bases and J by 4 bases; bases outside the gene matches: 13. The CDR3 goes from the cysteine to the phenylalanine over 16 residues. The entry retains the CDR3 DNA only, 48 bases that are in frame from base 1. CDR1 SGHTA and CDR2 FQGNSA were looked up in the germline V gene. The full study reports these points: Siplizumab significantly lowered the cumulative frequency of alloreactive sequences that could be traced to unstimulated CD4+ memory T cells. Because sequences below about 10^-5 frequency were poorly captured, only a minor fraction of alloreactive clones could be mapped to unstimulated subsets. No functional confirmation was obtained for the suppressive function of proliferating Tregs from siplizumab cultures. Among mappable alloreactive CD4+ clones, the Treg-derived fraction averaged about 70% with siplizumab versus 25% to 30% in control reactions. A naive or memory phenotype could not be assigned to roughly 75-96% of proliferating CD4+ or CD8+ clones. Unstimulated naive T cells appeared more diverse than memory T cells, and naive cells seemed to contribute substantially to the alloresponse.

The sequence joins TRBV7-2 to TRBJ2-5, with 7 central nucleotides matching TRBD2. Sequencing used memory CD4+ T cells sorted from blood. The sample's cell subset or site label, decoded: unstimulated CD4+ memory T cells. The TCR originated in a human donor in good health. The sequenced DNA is TGTGCCAGCAGCCAATCGGTGGCGGGAGCCCGAGAGACCCAGTACTTC. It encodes CASSQSVAGARETQYF.